Shown below are 28 T cell receptor beta chains from a single sample sequenced in a study of control samples from healthy donors and cancer patients. Measured with immunoSEQ multiplex PCR; TCRdb has only the in-frame clones, and not every one. The sample has some 70,000 clones, about 83% seen once. Sequenced input: blood. Receptors were obtained from a man in his 60s in good health.

This rearrangement joins TRBV3-1 (or the pseudogene TRBV3-2) to TRBJ1-1, with D unclear. Per germline, CDR1 LGHDT and CDR2 YNNKEL (reference sequence). V lost 5 bases and J 3 bases, leaving 7 bases between the germline ends. This CDR3 comprises 12 residues. For the CDR3, the DNA is TGTGCCAGCAGCGGAGCGCACACTGAAGCTTTCTTT. Protein sequence: CASSGAHTEAFF.

In its sample, this clone was seen once. V usage is TRBV28 and J usage is TRBJ1-6; D may be TRBD1 (6 bases). This CDR3 region has 13 residues. In germline, CDR1 is MDHEN, CDR2 SYDVKM. Deletions cut 6 bases from V and 18 bases from J, with 21 bases between. CDR3 bases: TGTGCCAGCAGCTCCGGGGGGGCGCGGGACCACCACTTT. This sequence encodes CASSSGGARDHHF.

This clone occurred once. J is TRBJ2-5 and V is TRBV19, with 9 bases that match TRBD1. In germline, CDR1 is LNHDA, CDR2 SQIVND (reference sequence). The CDR3 contains 13 residues. Trimming removed 8 bases from V and 5 bases from J; junction bases left unmatched: 6. The CDR3, as DNA: TGTGCCAGTTCAACAGGGGGCAGGGAGACCCAGTACTTC. Its translation: CASSTGGRETQYF. The full variable domain, its missing parts supplied by reference TRBV19 and TRBJ2-5, is DGGITQSPKYLFRKEGQNVTLSCEQNLNHDAMYWYRQDPGQGLRLIYYSQIVNDFQKGDIAEGYSVSREKKESFPLTVTSAQKNPTAFYLCASSTGGRETQYFGPGTRLLVL.

The rearrangement uses TRBV7-2 and TRBJ2-7; 10 nucleotides match TRBD1. Germline CDR1 reads SGHTA; CDR2 reads FQGNSA. This CDR3 is built from 15 residues. Trimming took 2 bases from V and 5 from J; bases not matched to a gene: 6. The CDR3 loop is CASSLRRDRGDEQYF. The DNA for the CDR3 is TGTGCCAGCAGCTTACGTCGGGACAGGGGTGACGAGCAGTACTTC.

This clone has only a few counts. The rearrangement links TRBV7-2 to TRBJ2-7, with 13 bases that match TRBD2. CDR3 length equals 17 residues. The V gene's germline CDR1 is SGHTA and CDR2 FQGNSA. The ends lost 5 bases at V and 2 bases at J; junction bases unmatched: 9. The CDR3 region is CASSPPGLAGTAYEQYF. CDR3 bases: TGTGCCAGCAGCCCCCCGGGACTAGCGGGAACAGCCTACGAGCAGTACTTC.

This clone was picked up a small number of times. The CDR3 DNA sequence: TGTGCCAGCAGTGACAACATTAACACTGAAGCTTTCTTT. This sequence encodes CASSDNINTEAFF. This sequence joins TRBV6-1 and TRBJ1-1; D gene unclear. The CDR3 is 13 residues long. Germline assignment: CDR1 MNHNS and CDR2 SASEGT. Between the trimmed V and J ends, which lost 3 bases and 2 bases, there was a span of 7 bases.

The chain joins TRBV3-1 (or the pseudogene TRBV3-2) to TRBJ2-1, with TRBD2 identical over 10 bases. Germline CDR1 is LGHDT and CDR2 is YNNKEL (reference sequence). This CDR3 region has 16 residues. V gave up 4 bases and J gave up 2 bases; unmatched junction bases: 5. DNA for the CDR3: TGTGCCAGCAGCCCCTTAGCGGGAGGCCCCTACAATGAGCAGTTCTTC. Its protein is CASSPLAGGPYNEQFF.

This sequence joins TRBV5-1 and TRBJ2-7; tentative D call: TRBD2 (6 bases). This CDR3 comprises 14 residues. Germline V gene lookup returns CDR1 SGHRS and CDR2 YFSETQ. V lost 5 bases to trimming and J lost 1 base, with 13 bases between them. CDR3 nucleotides: TGCGCCAGCAGATCGGAGGGACTTTCCTACGAGCAGTACTTC. It is translated as CASRSEGLSYEQYF.

The chain recombines TRBV19 with TRBJ2-7, with TRBD2 as a possible D gene (5 bases). The CDR3 is 13 residues long. Trimming removed 6 bases from V and 7 bases from J, with 16 bases in between. Germline CDR1 and CDR2: LNHDA and SQIVND (reference sequence). This CDR3 is CASSPGPRGEQYF. CDR3 nucleotide sequence: TGTGCCAGTAGCCCCGGGCCTCGAGGGGAGCAGTACTTC.

The J gene is TRBJ1-1, the V gene TRBV30; 8 nucleotides agree with TRBD1. The germline gives CDR1 GTSNPN, CDR2 SVGIG (reference sequence). This CDR3 is built from 16 residues. V lost 0 bases and J lost 5; bases outside the gene matches: 11. The CDR3 bases are TGTGCCTGGAGTGTACCGTCAGGGGGCCTGAGAACTGAAGCTTTCTTT. Residues: CAWSVPSGGLRTEAFF.

This chain connects TRBV18 to TRBJ2-7, with TRBD2 matching over 8 bases. The CDR3 sequence is 14 residues long. Trimming at V came to 6 bases and at J to 4 bases, leaving 8 bases not matched to a gene. The V gene's germline CDR1 is KGHSH and CDR2 LQKENI. The CDR3 reads CASSPSGLAYEQYF. In DNA form, the CDR3 reads TGTGCCAGCTCGCCCTCTGGACTAGCATACGAGCAGTACTTC.

The chain combines TRBV5-1 with TRBJ1-1; 8 nucleotides match TRBD1. The CDR3 is 13 residues long. V was pared by 3 bases and J by 5 bases, with 3 bases of the junction left unmatched. Germline CDR1 and CDR2: SGHRS and YFSETQ. DNA of the CDR3: TGCGCCAGCAGCTCTTACAGGGGGACTGAAGCTTTCTTT. Protein sequence: CASSSYRGTEAFF. The whole variable domain, filled in from reference TRBV5-1 and TRBJ1-1, reads KAGVTQTPRYLIKTRGQQVTLSCSPISGHRSVSWYQQTPGQGLQFLFEYFSETQRNKGNFPGRFSGRQFSNSRSEMNVSTLELGDSALYLCASSSYRGTEAFFGQGTRLTVV.

This clone was detected once. The rearrangement links TRBV2 to TRBJ2-4; no clear D. Germline V gene data show CDR1 as SNHLY and CDR2 as FYNNEI. The CDR3 runs 13 residues. The V end lost 7 bases, the J end lost 1 base, and 8 bases lay between the germline ends. In nucleotides, the CDR3 is TGTGCCAGCATGGGTAGGGCCAAAAACATTCAGTACTTC. It encodes CASMGRAKNIQYF.

This clone was seen only a few times. The chain links TRBV7-2 to TRBJ1-4, with D unresolved. V lost 1 base and J 5 bases, leaving 8 bases between the germline ends. Germline lookup yields CDR1 SGHTA and CDR2 FQGNSA. This CDR3 region has 14 residues. The CDR3 DNA reads as TGTGCCAGCAGCTTAGGGTCTTCAAATGAAAAACTGTTTTTT. Its protein product is CASSLGSSNEKLFF.

This chain connects TRBV6-2 or TRBV6-3 to TRBJ2-5; tentatively, D is TRBD2 (5 bases). CDR1 MNHEY and CDR2 SVGEGT come from the germline V gene. The CDR3 runs 14 residues. V gave up 2 bases and J gave up 3 bases, with 10 bases separating them. This CDR3 reads CASSYALAEETQYF. The CDR3 nucleotides read TGTGCCAGCAGTTACGCTCTAGCTGAAGAGACCCAGTACTTC.

The J gene is TRBJ1-5, the V gene TRBV6-1; possible D gene TRBD1, 5 bases. Germline lookup yields CDR1 MNHNS and CDR2 SASEGT. The V gene lost 0 bases and the J gene lost 4 bases, with 19 bases spanning the gap. The CDR3 totals 18 residues. The CDR3 region is CASSEALGPPGGNQPQHF. The DNA for the CDR3 is TGTGCCAGCAGTGAAGCCCTCGGTCCCCCCGGGGGGAATCAGCCCCAGCATTTT.

J is TRBJ2-7 and V is TRBV4-1; TRBD1 matches at 7 bases. Germline values: CDR1 MGHRA, CDR2 YSYEKL. The CDR3 totals 15 residues. Trimming took 0 bases from V and 3 from J; bases not matched to a gene: 5. The CDR3, as DNA: TGCGCCAGCAGCCAAGATCCGGGGACAGACTACGAGCAGTACTTC. Amino acids: CASSQDPGTDYEQYF.

The chain combines TRBV5-3 with TRBJ2-5; tentatively, D is TRBD1 (5 bases). TRBV5-3 is treated as an ORF (open reading frame) with a function not yet certain. This CDR3 comprises 15 residues. With 0 bases removed from V and 3 bases from J, the gap between germline ends came to 12 bases. The CDR3 reads CARSLGAGNEETQYF. The CDR3, as DNA: TGTGCCAGAAGCTTGGGGGCAGGGAACGAAGAGACCCAGTACTTC.

The chain recombines TRBV9 with TRBJ2-7; perhaps TRBD2 as D (6 bases). The CDR3 is made up of 16 amino acids. The V end was cut by 0 bases, the J end by 3 bases, with 16 bases between. From germline, CDR1 is SGDLS and CDR2 YYNGEE. The CDR3 loop is CASSVASDSTLYEQYF. Written as DNA, the CDR3 is TGTGCCAGCAGCGTAGCTAGCGACAGCACCCTCTACGAGCAGTACTTC.

This chain uses TRBV7-9 with TRBJ2-3, with D uncertain. In germline, CDR1 is SEHNR, CDR2 FQNEAQ (reference sequence). The CDR3 loop spans 14 amino acids. Trimming took 5 bases from V and 1 from J, leaving 10 bases between them. The CDR3 bases are TGTGCCAGCAGCCCCCCTTACGGCACAGATACGCAGTATTTT. Its translation is CASSPPYGTDTQYF. Combining the CDR3 with reference TRBV7-9 and TRBJ2-3 gives the whole variable domain DTGVSQNPRHKITKRGQNVTFRCDPISEHNRLYWYRQTLGQGPEFLTYFQNEAQLEKSRLLSDRFSAERPKGSFSTLEIQRTEQGDSAMYLCASSPPYGTDTQYFGPGTRLTVL.

This clone was counted between two and nine times. V and J are TRBV7-8 and TRBJ2-3; D is possibly TRBD2 (6 bases). Germline CDR1 is SGHVS and CDR2 is FQNEAQ. V dropped 3 bases and J dropped 2 bases, with 18 bases sitting between them. The CDR3 totals 17 residues. For the CDR3, the DNA is TGTGCCAGCAGCTTTTTACGTCTCGGGGGTACCACAGATACGCAGTATTTT. Translating gives CASSFLRLGGTTDTQYF. The whole variable domain, remainder taken from reference TRBV7-8 and TRBJ2-3, is GAGVSQSPRYKVAKRGQDVALRCDPISGHVSLFWYQQALGQGPEFLTYFQNEAQLDKSGLPSDRFFAERPEGSVSTLKIQRTQQEDSAVYLCASSFLRLGGTTDTQYFGPGTRLTVL.

The gene calls are TRBV9 and TRBJ2-1; 10 nucleotides agree with TRBD2. The CDR3 runs 16 residues. CDR1 and CDR2 (germline): SGDLS, YYNGEE. J was trimmed by 6 bases and V by 3 bases; bases with no gene match: 9. CDR3: CASSALGTSVPNEQFF. The CDR3 DNA reads as TGTGCCAGCAGCGCACTCGGGACTAGCGTCCCCAATGAGCAGTTCTTC.

The chain uses TRBV18 and TRBJ1-3, with D unclear. The V gene lost 4 bases and the J gene lost 4 bases, with 17 bases spanning the gap. Germline CDR1 reads KGHSH; CDR2 reads LQKENI. The CDR3 has 16 residues. CDR3 coding DNA: TGTGCCAGCTCACTGGGGAGGACGCAAGGAGGAAACACCATATATTTT. The encoded protein is CASSLGRTQGGNTIYF.

This chain links TRBV7-9 with TRBJ1-1; D possibly corresponds to TRBD1 (5 bases). CDR1 SEHNR and CDR2 FQNEAQ come from the germline V gene (reference sequence). Trimming shortened V by 3 bases and J by 1 base, and 12 bases separated the two germline ends. The CDR3 covers 15 residues. CDR3 loop: CASSFSPRGNTEAFF. As DNA, the CDR3 is TGTGCCAGCAGCTTTTCCCCTAGGGGGAACACTGAAGCTTTCTTT.

This clone was seen a few times. The rearrangement links TRBV5-6 to TRBJ2-3, with a tentative D call TRBD1 (5 bases). In germline, CDR1 is SGHDT, CDR2 YYEEEE. CDR3 length: 15 amino acids. V was shortened by 0 bases and J by 8 bases, with 16 bases between the two germline ends. The CDR3, as DNA: TGTGCCAGCAGCTTGGGGGGCGTGACCCTCGGTACGCAGTATTTT. This gives the protein CASSLGGVTLGTQYF.

V usage is TRBV9 and J usage is TRBJ2-3, with D unresolved. This CDR3 spans 14 amino acids. Trimming shortened V by 0 bases and J by 4 bases, and 9 bases separated the two germline ends. Germline V gene lookup returns CDR1 SGDLS and CDR2 YYNGEE. The CDR3 reads CASSVESTSDTQYF. The DNA of the CDR3 is TGTGCCAGCAGCGTAGAGTCTACTTCAGATACGCAGTATTTT. Complete variable domain (other parts from reference TRBV9 and TRBJ2-3): DSGVTQTPKHLITATGQRVTLRCSPRSGDLSVYWYQQSLDQGLQFLIQYYNGEERAKGNILERFSAQQFPDLHSELNLSSLELGDSALYFCASSVESTSDTQYFGPGTRLTVL.

The chain uses TRBV3-1 (or the pseudogene TRBV3-2) and TRBJ1-3, with D hard to call. V lost 4 bases and J 2 bases, leaving 18 bases between the germline ends. From germline, CDR1 is LGHDT and CDR2 YNNKEL (reference sequence). The CDR3 is 17 residues long. The CDR3 bases are TGTGCCAGCAGCCCGTCCCTATCCCGCGTAACTGGAAACACCATATATTTT. Translating gives CASSPSLSRVTGNTIYF.

This clone was counted a few times. The chain carries TRBV6-5 and TRBJ2-5; D call uncertain. V lost 10 bases to trimming and J lost 7 bases, with 22 bases between them. This CDR3 has 14 residues. The germline V gene has CDR1 MNHEY and CDR2 SVGAGI. The CDR3 DNA is TGTGCCACCCGTCGGAGCTTCCTTGAAGGGACCCAGTACTTC. This translates into CATRRSFLEGTQYF.